This T cell receptor (beta chain) originates from a study of CD8+CD57+ T cells in acquired aplastic anemia listed by TCRdb under 2018. Notes on the research overall: DNA extracted from sorted CD4+ and CD8+ cells had a mean of approximately 3.3 ug, with a range of roughly 0.19 to 27.4 ug. CD8+CD57+ expansion was defined as frequency above the mean frequency observed in healthy subjects.

Study-wide findings and limitations: Between patients and healthy controls, no significant difference in CD8+ Simpson's diversity was found (P=0.060). Roughly 30 CD8+ CDR3 sequences were found to be shared between patients and controls, but these sequences appeared to be highly expressed in patients and within the immunodominant clones of the patients.

Genomic DNA served as template for TCR beta VDJ combination and CDR3 sequence profiling. TCR repertoire sequencing was run on an Illumina HiSeq 2000. From the authors' description of their analysis: TRBV/TRBJ rearrangement plots, CDR3 size and DJ length profiles, and Simpson's diversity index were used to evaluate the repertoires. The most abundant DNA sequence in the deep sequencing data was taken as the immunodominant clone. CDR3 amino acid sequences were checked for sharing across subjects and were also compared against the VDJdb database and published repertoires. Using fastp at Q25 and MiXCR, TCRdb reprocessed the public reads and kept productive beta chains. CDR3 protein duplicates are merged, each entry listing the most common genes and DNA. TCRdb's processing, not the authors', yielded these V and J calls. The sample has some 170,000 distinct CDR3 sequences on record, roughly 63% of them singletons. The ten largest clones represent under 55% of the sample.

This clonotype occurred many times. The antigen it recognizes is unknown. No much larger clone exists at a distance of one base, and base qualities are not known. The patients picked for sequencing were ones in whom flow cytometry had shown an expansion of CD8+CD57+ cells. Severe acquired aplastic anemia was diagnosed in all patients according to International Study of Aplastic Anemia and Agranulocytosis and Camitta criteria. No patient had received any therapy when blood was sampled. In this study, sorted CD4+ and CD8+ T cells from the blood of healthy subjects and of severe aplastic anemia patients had their TCR repertoires deep-sequenced. Patients were enrolled in the USA under clinicaltrials.gov protocols 00001620, 01623167, 00001397, 00071045, 00081523 and 00961064. Ficoll-Paque density gradient centrifugation was used to isolate peripheral blood mononuclear cells. CD4+ and CD8+ T cells were sorted by FACS or magnetic beads before DNA extraction.

Sequenced input: sorted CD4+, CD8+, or CD8+CD57+ T cells (not recorded which) from PBMCs. The clonotype originates from a human donor with aplastic anemia.

Here is the DNA: TGTGCCAGCAGCCTCACAACGGGCGGGTACACAGATACGCAGTATTTT. Its protein is CASSLTTGGYTDTQYF. Recombination joined TRBV7-6 with TRBJ2-3; the D gene is perhaps TRBD2, on 5 matching bases. V is pared back by 5 bases and J by 2 bases, with 17 bases lying between the germline termini. The germline V gene yields SGHVS for CDR1 and FNYEAQ for CDR2. Measured from the cysteine to the phenylalanine, the CDR3 is 16 residues long. Only CDR3 DNA remains: 48 bases, in frame from the first base.